Below are 23 T cell receptor beta chains sequenced from a single sample in a study of T cell responses to AZD1222 COVID-19 vaccine (dated by TCRdb to the early 2020s). Per the publication, the time point label means: about 28 days (+/-7) after the second vaccine dose. The library relied on the immunoSEQ multiplex PCR assay. TCRdb holds this immuneACCESS table with in-frame rearrangements only. Some clones are missing; in checked studies, unresolved V genes explain under half, and the rest has no known cause. Across this sample there are 90,000 to 150,000 clones, with about 88% seen only once. Together, the top ten hold less than 4% of the sample. This sample comprised peripheral blood, obtained 28 days after the second AZD1222 dose. The receptors were sampled from an adult who received the AZD1222 COVID-19 vaccine.

This rearrangement joins TRBV30 to TRBJ1-1; the match to TRBD1 covers 8 bases. With 5 bases clipped from V and 12 bases from J, the junction kept 8 bases outside the gene matches. The CDR3 length is 11 residues. Germline CDR1 is GTSNPN and CDR2 is SVGIG (reference sequence). CDR3 sequence reads: CAWADRGSTFF. CDR3 in DNA: TGTGCCTGGGCCGACAGGGGTTCGACTTTCTTT. Full variable domain (outside the CDR3, taken from reference TRBV30 and TRBJ1-1): SQTIHQWPATLVQPVGSPLSLECTVEGTSNPNLYWYRQAAGRGLQLLFYSVGIGQISSEVPQNLSASRPQDRQFILSSKKLLLSDSGFYLCAWADRGSTFFGQGTRLTVV.

A single count supports this clone. The rearrangement joins TRBV7-8 to TRBJ2-1, with D perhaps being TRBD1 or TRBD2 (6 bases each). Trimming took 5 bases from V and 0 from J, leaving 23 bases between them. Germline V gene lookup returns CDR1 SGHVS and CDR2 FQNEAQ. The CDR3 contains 19 residues. Here the CDR3 reads CASSHRRWVGGHSYNEQFF. CDR3 DNA: TGTGCCAGCAGCCATCGACGGTGGGTGGGGGGACACTCCTACAATGAGCAGTTCTTC.

The DNA of the CDR3 is TGTGCCATCAGTGGCGCCACCTCTCGTTCTAGCACAGATACGCAGTATTTT. Translated, it gives CAISGATSRSSTDTQYF. J is TRBJ2-3 and V is TRBV10-3; D gene uncertain. V was cut by 4 bases and J by 0 bases, with 17 bases left in between. This CDR3 region has 17 residues. The germline V gene has CDR1 ENHRY and CDR2 SYGVKD.

J is TRBJ1-2 and V is TRBV7-9; D gene ambiguous. Germline-derived CDR1 and CDR2 are SEHNR and FQNEAQ (reference sequence). This CDR3 is 11 amino acids long. Trimming cost V 3 bases and J 6 bases, with 5 bases left between them. This CDR3 is CASSFENGYTF. In DNA form, the CDR3 reads TGTGCCAGCAGCTTCGAAAATGGCTACACCTTC.

The gene calls are TRBV5-4 and TRBJ2-2; 11 bases map to TRBD2. Germline CDR1 SGHNT, CDR2 YYREEE (reference sequence). This CDR3 has 15 residues. J lost 10 bases, V lost 4 bases, and 9 bases had no gene match. CDR3 in DNA: TGTGCCAGCAGCGGTACTAGCGGGAGTCACGAGGAGCTGTTTTTT. It yields the protein CASSGTSGSHEELFF.

This rearrangement joins TRBV6-4 to TRBJ1-2, with D hard to call. V lost 2 bases and J lost 8, with 21 bases in between. The CDR3 is made up of 16 amino acids. Germline CDR1 is MRHNA and CDR2 is SNTAGT. This CDR3 reads CASSDGAGDLPRGYTF. The DNA of the CDR3 is TGTGCCAGCAGTGACGGTGCAGGAGATTTGCCGCGGGGCTACACCTTC.

CDR3: CASSFRRQGYEKLFF. In nucleotides, the CDR3 is TGTGCCAGCAGTTTCAGACGACAGGGGTATGAAAAACTGTTTTTT. The chain joins TRBV7-9 to TRBJ1-4, with 8 bases lining up with TRBD1. CDR1 and CDR2 from the germline V gene are SEHNR and FQNEAQ (reference sequence). Germline trimming cut 6 bases from V and 6 bases from J; bases unmatched to any gene: 9. The CDR3 extends over 15 amino acids.

This clone was counted once. The rearrangement joins TRBV12-3 or TRBV12-4 to TRBJ1-5, with a possible D match to TRBD1 (5 bases). Trimming shortened V by 5 bases and J by 0 bases, and 5 bases separated the two germline ends. CDR3 length: 13 amino acids. CDR3 sequence reads: CASSQGSNQPQHF. The CDR3 bases are TGTGCCAGCAGTCAGGGTAGCAATCAGCCCCAGCATTTT.

CDR3 sequence reads: CATSEAGTSATQYF. Here the CDR3 DNA reads TGTGCCACCAGTGAGGCCGGGACTAGCGCGACCCAGTACTTC. The chain joins TRBV24-1 to TRBJ2-5; 10 bases fit TRBD2. Germline CDR1 is KGHDR and CDR2 is SFDVKD. CDR3 size: 14 residues. The junction had 5 bases not matched to a gene; V was cut back by 4 bases and J by 7 bases.

The sample holds a few counts of this clone. The rearrangement links TRBV12-3 or TRBV12-4 to TRBJ1-4; D uncertain. V was shortened by 9 bases and J by 4 bases, with 12 bases between the two germline ends. There are 13 residues in the CDR3. For the CDR3, the DNA is TGTGCCAGTACGAACCGGGATAATGAAAAACTGTTTTTT. Protein product: CASTNRDNEKLFF.

The rearrangement joins TRBV28 to TRBJ1-2; D possibly corresponds to TRBD1 (6 bases). V gave up 2 bases and J gave up 4 bases, with 20 bases separating them. The germline V gene encodes CDR1 MDHEN and CDR2 SYDVKM. The CDR3 is made up of 17 amino acids. The CDR3 spells CASSLPNGGASPYGYTF. The CDR3 DNA reads TGTGCCAGCAGTTTACCGAACGGGGGGGCTTCACCCTATGGCTACACCTTC.

V gene TRBV15 combines with J gene TRBJ1-4; D remains ambiguous. This CDR3 is 16 amino acids long. V was clipped by 7 bases and J by 8 bases, with 23 bases between them. The germline CDR1 and CDR2 sequences are LNHNV and YYDKDF (reference sequence). The CDR3 reads CATIVVLRPIVEKLFF. CDR3 in DNA: TGTGCCACCATCGTCGTACTACGTCCCATAGTAGAAAAACTGTTTTTT.

V is TRBV3-1 (or the pseudogene TRBV3-2) and J is TRBJ1-1; no reliable D call. Trimming removed 2 bases at V and 5 bases at J, with 9 bases between. Germline V CDR1 and CDR2: LGHDT, YNNKEL (reference sequence). The CDR3 length is 13 residues. The CDR3 here is CASSQWTQTEAFF. The CDR3 nucleotides read TGTGCCAGCAGCCAATGGACGCAGACTGAAGCTTTCTTT.

V and J are TRBV3-1 (or the pseudogene TRBV3-2) and TRBJ1-4; D call uncertain. CDR1 is LGHDT and CDR2 is YNNKEL in the germline V gene (reference sequence). V shed 4 bases and J shed 3 bases, with 15 bases lying between them. This CDR3 contains 16 residues. The CDR3 DNA sequence: TGTGCCAGCAGCCCTCAGAGCCCTGCACCTAATGAAAAACTGTTTTTT. Protein product: CASSPQSPAPNEKLFF.

The genes are TRBV9 and TRBJ2-7; no definite D call. CDR1 is SGDLS, CDR2 YYNGEE, per germline. V lost 0 bases, J lost 3 bases, and 16 bases lay in between. This CDR3 has 16 amino acids. The CDR3 protein is CASSVESRSAVYEQYF. CDR3 DNA sequence: TGTGCCAGCAGCGTAGAGTCTCGGTCGGCAGTCTACGAGCAGTACTTC.

The chain employs TRBV24-1 and TRBJ1-4; D remains ambiguous. The CDR3 extends over 12 amino acids. The V end lost 1 base, the J end lost 8 bases, and 4 bases lay between the germline ends. Per germline, CDR1 KGHDR and CDR2 SFDVKD. In DNA, the CDR3 is TGTGCCACCAGTGATTTTGGGGAAAAACTGTTTTTT. Translating gives CATSDFGEKLFF.

This clone has only a few counts. V gene TRBV4-2 combines with J gene TRBJ2-2, with TRBD2 matching 9 bases. This CDR3 spans 17 amino acids. Germline V gene lookup returns CDR1 LGHNA and CDR2 YNFKEQ. Unmatched junction bases numbered 8, after V lost 1 base and J lost 5 bases. For the CDR3, the DNA is TGTGCCAGCAGCCAAGCCGTTGCGGGGGGGCGGACCGGGGAGCTGTTTTTT. It yields the protein CASSQAVAGGRTGELFF.

The chain joins TRBV19 to TRBJ1-6, with unresolved D. The CDR3 consists of 15 residues. Germline V gene lookup returns CDR1 LNHDA and CDR2 SQIVND (reference sequence). V was trimmed by 4 bases and J by 7 bases, leaving 14 bases between them. The CDR3 nucleotides read TGTGCCAGTAGTACCTCACACCGAGGGAATTCACCCCTCCACTTT. This codes for CASSTSHRGNSPLHF.

The rearrangement joins TRBV4-3 to TRBJ1-5; possible D gene TRBD1, 6 bases. Trimming removed 0 bases from V and 2 bases from J, with 14 bases in between. Germline V CDR1 and CDR2: LGHNA, YSLEER. The CDR3 sequence is 17 residues long. In DNA, the CDR3 is TGCGCCAGCAGCCAAGATATACCCAGGGGTGGCAATCAGCCCCAGCATTTT. Protein product: CASSQDIPRGGNQPQHF.

J is TRBJ1-2 and V is TRBV7-9; 9 bases line up with TRBD1. The CDR3 totals 15 residues. Germline loops: CDR1 SEHNR, CDR2 FQNEAQ (reference sequence). The J segment lost 7 bases and the V segment lost 6 bases, leaving 12 bases of the junction unmatched. The CDR3 DNA follows: TGTGCCAGCAGGTCGATGGACAGGGGTATGGGTGGCTACACCTTC. Protein product: CASRSMDRGMGGYTF.

Concerning this clone: At the DNA level, this CDR3 is encoded by other sequences in the same sample as well. V usage is TRBV12-3 or TRBV12-4 and J usage is TRBJ1-5, with D uncertain. The CDR3 has 12 amino acids. Trimming left V 1 base short and J 6 bases short, with 4 bases between. CDR3 in amino acids: CASSLGGQPQHF. In nucleotides, the CDR3 is TGTGCCAGCAGTTTAGGGGGTCAGCCCCAGCATTTT.

This clone was counted once. The CDR3 is CASSGTGGRDGELFF. The CDR3 nucleotides are TGTGCCAGCAGCGGGACAGGGGGAAGGGATGGGGAGCTGTTTTTT. J is TRBJ2-2 and V is TRBV2, with TRBD1 identical over 11 bases. After removal of 6 bases from V and 8 bases from J, the junction contained 8 bases not matched to a gene. There are 15 residues in the CDR3. The V gene's germline CDR1 is SNHLY and CDR2 FYNNEI.

The rearrangement links TRBV19 to TRBJ1-1; 7 bases line up with TRBD1. This CDR3 comprises 13 residues. With V trimmed by 6 bases and J by 4 bases, 5 bases remained unmatched. From germline, CDR1 is LNHDA and CDR2 SQIVND (reference sequence). The CDR3 coding sequence is TGTGCCAGTAGCAAGGGGGCCGGCACTGAAGCTTTCTTT. This sequence encodes CASSKGAGTEAFF.